The 30 T cell receptor beta chains in this list originate from one sample, sequenced in a study of blood T cell repertoires in COVID-19. Method: immunoSEQ multiplex PCR; TCRdb's copy keeps in-frame clones and lacks some. The sample consists of some 430,000 clones, about nine tenths of them appearing once. What was sequenced was PBMCs or T cells enriched from blood (not recorded which). The origin of the receptors is a man aged 18 to 29 who had recovered from COVID-19.

This clone was detected only once. The chain links TRBV24-1 to TRBJ2-3; D gene unclear. Germline values: CDR1 KGHDR, CDR2 SFDVKD. The germline V and J ends were trimmed by 5 bases and 1 base, with 18 bases remaining between them. This CDR3 is 17 amino acids long. CDR3 sequence (DNA): TGTGCCACCAGTGCCAATAGGATAGCCGGAGGCACAGATACGCAGTATTTT. Translated: CATSANRIAGGTDTQYF.

The rearrangement links TRBV7-3 to TRBJ2-7, with 10 bases lining up with TRBD1. V dropped 4 bases and J dropped 4; count of bases not matched to a gene: 7. The CDR3 has 15 residues. Germline V gene data show CDR1 as SGHTA and CDR2 as FQGTGA. The CDR3 DNA is TGTGCCAGCAGCTCGTGGGACAGGGGTGTATACGAGCAGTACTTC. Translated: CASSSWDRGVYEQYF.

V gene TRBV3-1 (or the pseudogene TRBV3-2) combines with J gene TRBJ2-2, with D tentatively TRBD1 (5 bases). Germline CDR1 and CDR2: LGHDT and YNNKEL (reference sequence). The CDR3 totals 15 residues. Between the trimmed V and J ends, which lost 3 bases and 6 bases, there was a span of 14 bases. In nucleotides, the CDR3 is TGTGCCAGCAGCCACCAGGGTGTTAAGCCCGGGGAGCTGTTTTTT. Translated, it gives CASSHQGVKPGELFF.

This clone was counted at least ten times. J is TRBJ1-2 and V is TRBV30; TRBD1 aligns across 8 bases. This CDR3 contains 13 residues. V lost 3 bases and J lost 4; bases outside the gene matches: 4. In germline, CDR1 is GTSNPN, CDR2 SVGIG (reference sequence). CDR3 in amino acids: CAWRAGGSYGYTF. The CDR3, as DNA: TGTGCCTGGAGGGCAGGGGGCAGCTATGGCTACACCTTC.

The chain recombines TRBV5-6 with TRBJ2-3, with D perhaps matching TRBD1 (6 bases). The V end lost 0 bases, the J end lost 1 base, and 15 bases lay between the germline ends. This CDR3 is 17 amino acids long. From germline, CDR1 is SGHDT and CDR2 YYEEEE. The CDR3 is CASSLAFAAGGTDTQYF. The CDR3 DNA sequence: TGTGCCAGCAGCTTGGCCTTCGCGGCAGGGGGCACAGATACGCAGTATTTT.

V is TRBV20-1 and J is TRBJ2-1; weak D call: TRBD1 (5 bases). There are 10 residues in the CDR3. Germline V gene data show CDR1 as DFQATT and CDR2 as SNEGSKA (reference sequence). V was shortened by 3 bases and J by 9 bases, with 6 bases between the two germline ends. This CDR3 reads CSASQGEQFF. CDR3 in DNA: TGCAGTGCTAGTCAGGGTGAGCAGTTCTTC.

The V and J genes are TRBV4-2 and TRBJ2-7, with 8 positions matching TRBD2. The V gene's germline CDR1 is LGHNA and CDR2 YNFKEQ. V lost 0 bases and J lost 2; bases outside the gene matches: 3. CDR3 length: 15 residues. The CDR3 is CASSQEASGPYEQYF. The DNA for the CDR3 is TGTGCCAGCAGCCAAGAGGCTAGCGGGCCCTACGAGCAGTACTTC.

V usage is TRBV5-1 and J usage is TRBJ2-2; possible D gene TRBD2, 6 bases. V gave up 0 bases and J gave up 4 bases, with 13 bases separating them. The CDR3 has 16 amino acids. The germline V gene encodes CDR1 SGHRS and CDR2 YFSETQ. The CDR3 sequence: CASSLVAGRSTGELFF. Here the CDR3 DNA reads TGCGCCAGCAGCTTGGTCGCAGGGAGGTCCACCGGGGAGCTGTTTTTT.

The CDR3 sequence is CASSQEAGLPVYGYTF. The CDR3 DNA is TGCGCCAGCAGCCAAGAGGCAGGGCTCCCCGTCTATGGCTACACCTTC. The chain has TRBV4-1 and TRBJ1-2; D possibly corresponds to TRBD1 (5 bases). Trimming pared 0 bases from V and 4 bases from J, leaving 15 bases between. Germline V lookup: CDR1 MGHRA, CDR2 YSYEKL. CDR3 length: 16 amino acids.

CDR3 in amino acids: CASSLGGIETQYF. The CDR3 coding sequence is TGTGCCAGCAGTTTAGGGGGGATTGAGACCCAGTACTTC. The chain has TRBV28 and TRBJ2-5; a weak D match, TRBD2 (6 bases). The CDR3 has 13 residues. V was cut by 2 bases and J by 5 bases, with 9 bases left in between. Per the germline V gene, CDR1 is MDHEN and CDR2 is SYDVKM.

The CDR3 protein is CASSLGGLGNYGYTF. CDR3 coding DNA: TGTGCCAGCAGCTTGGGAGGACTAGGAAACTATGGCTACACCTTC. The gene calls are TRBV5-5 and TRBJ1-2; D uncertain. The CDR3 runs to 15 residues. Trimming removed 0 bases at V and 2 bases at J, with 11 bases between. Germline values: CDR1 SGHKS, CDR2 YYEKEE (reference sequence).

The chain uses TRBV5-6 and TRBJ1-4; no firm D call. Trimming stripped 1 base from V and 8 bases from J, with 12 bases between. The CDR3 totals 14 residues. Germline CDR1 reads SGHDT; CDR2 reads YYEEEE. The CDR3 bases are TGTGCCAGCAGCTTGTCCCGTAACAGAGAAAAACTGTTTTTT. Protein product: CASSLSRNREKLFF.

The V call is TRBV2, the J call TRBJ1-3; 9 positions match TRBD1. This CDR3 has 17 residues. Trimming took 7 bases from V and 2 from J; bases not matched to a gene: 12. Germline lookup yields CDR1 SNHLY and CDR2 FYNNEI. The CDR3 sequence is CASTPWEGQGTGNTIYF. The CDR3 DNA reads as TGTGCCAGCACCCCTTGGGAGGGACAGGGCACTGGAAACACCATATATTTT. The full variable domain, rest sourced from reference TRBV2 and TRBJ1-3, is EPEVTQTPSHQVTQMGQEVILRCVPISNHLYFYWYRQILGQKVEFLVSFYNNEISEKSEIFDDQFSVERPDGSNFTLKIRSTKLEDSAMYFCASTPWEGQGTGNTIYFGEGSWLTVV.

In regard to this clone: Different DNA sequences within this sample yield the same CDR3. V gene TRBV9 combines with J gene TRBJ1-6, with 10 nucleotides matching TRBD1. Germline V gene sequence: CDR1 SGDLS, CDR2 YYNGEE. This CDR3 has 15 amino acids. With 4 bases clipped from V and 6 bases from J, the junction kept 4 bases outside the gene matches. The CDR3 protein is CASSPRDRGNSPLHF. The CDR3 DNA is TGTGCCAGCAGCCCCCGGGACAGGGGTAATTCACCCCTCCACTTT.

This clone was counted at least ten times. The rearrangement joins TRBV28 to TRBJ2-1; 11 bases fit TRBD1. The CDR3 is 16 amino acids. Germline-derived CDR1 and CDR2 are MDHEN and SYDVKM. Trimming removed 5 bases from V and 6 bases from J; junction bases left unmatched: 9. This CDR3 reads CASSLNPGTGGNEQFF. In DNA, the CDR3 is TGTGCCAGCAGTCTAAATCCCGGGACAGGGGGCAATGAGCAGTTCTTC.

This clone was picked up a small number of times. The chain couples TRBV5-1 to TRBJ2-1; 8 bases fit TRBD2. Germline V gene data show CDR1 as SGHRS and CDR2 as YFSETQ. V dropped 6 bases and J dropped 4; count of bases not matched to a gene: 9. There are 15 residues in the CDR3. The CDR3 loop reads CASMGTGLGYNEQFF. For the CDR3, the DNA is TGCGCCAGCATGGGAACGGGACTAGGGTACAATGAGCAGTTCTTC.

The chain employs TRBV7-3 and TRBJ1-1; TRBD1 aligns across 9 bases. Looked up from germline, CDR1 is SGHTA and CDR2 is FQGTGA. With V trimmed by 3 bases and J by 4 bases, 3 bases remained unmatched. The CDR3 covers 14 residues. This CDR3 is CASSFTDRGTEAFF. CDR3 coding DNA: TGTGCCAGCAGCTTTACGGACAGGGGCACTGAAGCTTTCTTT.

This chain connects TRBV6-5 to TRBJ1-1; TRBD1 matches at 8 bases. J gave up 1 base and V 4 bases, and 5 bases lay outside the gene matches. CDR3 size: 15 residues. CDR1 is MNHEY, CDR2 SVGAGI, per germline. CDR3 loop: CASSLTGGGNTEAFF. In nucleotides, the CDR3 is TGTGCCAGCAGTTTAACAGGGGGAGGGAACACTGAAGCTTTCTTT.

The V call is TRBV6-1, the J call TRBJ1-1, with unresolved D. The CDR3 loop spans 14 amino acids. V shed 3 bases and J shed 4 bases, with 12 bases lying between them. The germline V gene has CDR1 MNHNS and CDR2 SASEGT. CDR3 nucleotides: TGTGCCAGCAGTGATCGGGGTTGGATCACTGAAGCTTTCTTT. This gives the protein CASSDRGWITEAFF.

This sequence joins TRBV6-4 and TRBJ1-6; the D gene is possibly TRBD1 (6 bases). The V gene's germline CDR1 is MRHNA and CDR2 SNTAGT. V lost 5 bases to trimming and J lost 5 bases, with 13 bases between them. The CDR3 spans 15 residues. The CDR3 region is CASSLQGGDNSPLHF. CDR3 nucleotides: TGTGCCAGCAGTTTACAGGGTGGGGATAATTCACCCCTCCACTTT.

This chain links TRBV5-4 with TRBJ1-6, with D unclear. This CDR3 has 17 residues. The V end was cut by 0 bases, the J end by 0 bases, with 10 bases between. CDR1 and CDR2 (germline): SGHNT, YYREEE (reference sequence). The CDR3 loop is CASSLAGGSSYNSPLHF. Written as DNA, the CDR3 is TGTGCCAGCAGCTTGGCAGGCGGGAGCTCCTATAATTCACCCCTCCACTTT.

The rearrangement links TRBV19 to TRBJ1-1; weak D call: TRBD1 (6 bases). The V gene lost 6 bases and the J gene lost 1 base, with 18 bases spanning the gap. The CDR3 sequence is 16 residues long. The germline CDR1 and CDR2 sequences are LNHDA and SQIVND (reference sequence). The CDR3 is CASRTTGTRENTEAFF. Written as DNA, the CDR3 is TGTGCCAGTAGGACAACCGGGACAAGAGAGAACACTGAAGCTTTCTTT.

V gene TRBV4-1 combines with J gene TRBJ1-6; D is perhaps TRBD1 (5 bases). Trimming stripped 1 base from V and 5 bases from J, with 15 bases between. Germline values: CDR1 MGHRA, CDR2 YSYEKL. CDR3 length equals 17 residues. CDR3 amino acids: CASSQGGERDDNSPLHF. In DNA form, the CDR3 reads TGCGCCAGCAGCCAAGGGGGGGAGCGGGATGATAATTCACCCCTCCACTTT.

This sequence joins TRBV28 and TRBJ2-7, with 8 bases that match TRBD1. The CDR3 spans 15 residues. J was trimmed by 3 bases and V by 8 bases; bases with no gene match: 12. Germline V gene data show CDR1 as MDHEN and CDR2 as SYDVKM. The chain's CDR3 is CASAPGTGSFYEQYF. CDR3 in DNA: TGTGCCAGCGCACCCGGGACAGGTTCTTTCTACGAGCAGTACTTC.

The rearrangement links TRBV5-3 to TRBJ1-4; 9 nucleotides line up with TRBD1. TRBV5-3 is designated an ORF whose function remains uncertain. This CDR3 has 15 residues. The V and J ends lost 1 base and 8 bases, in that order; junction bases with no gene match: 6. The chain's CDR3 is CARSLKGTGREKLFF. The DNA of the CDR3 is TGTGCCAGAAGCTTGAAAGGGACAGGGCGCGAAAAACTGTTTTTT.

The chain couples TRBV5-1 to TRBJ2-7; 10 bases agree with TRBD2. The J segment lost 5 bases and the V segment lost 7 bases, leaving 9 bases of the junction unmatched. CDR1 and CDR2 (germline): SGHRS, YFSETQ. The CDR3 spans 14 residues. In nucleotides, the CDR3 is TGCGCCAGCTCCAATAGCGGGAGGTTCGACGAGCAGTACTTC. Its protein product is CASSNSGRFDEQYF.

J is TRBJ2-5 and V is TRBV19, with TRBD1 matching over 9 bases. V gave up 3 bases and J gave up 3 bases; unmatched junction bases: 2. The V gene's germline CDR1 is LNHDA and CDR2 SQIVND (reference sequence). The CDR3 has 14 residues. The CDR3 protein is CASSMGQGEETQYF. The CDR3 DNA is TGTGCCAGTAGTATGGGACAGGGTGAAGAGACCCAGTACTTC.

J is TRBJ2-1 and V is TRBV24-1, with TRBD2 as a possible D gene (5 bases). Germline V lookup: CDR1 KGHDR, CDR2 SFDVKD. This CDR3 contains 17 residues. Trimming left V 3 bases short and J 2 bases short, with 16 bases between. Here the CDR3 DNA reads TGTGCCACCAGTGATGCGGCAGCGGCCCTACCCTACAATGAGCAGTTCTTC. Its translation: CATSDAAAALPYNEQFF.

This clone showed up just once. The chain combines TRBV6-5 with TRBJ1-6, with 10 bases fitting TRBD1. CDR1 is MNHEY and CDR2 is SVGAGI in the germline V gene. This CDR3 is built from 14 residues. J lost 8 bases, V lost 6 bases, and 4 bases had no gene match. The CDR3 loop is CASRSGQGDSPLHF. Here the CDR3 DNA reads TGTGCCAGCAGGTCAGGACAGGGGGATTCACCCCTCCACTTT.

This clone was counted only a few times. Here the CDR3 DNA reads TGTGCCAGCAGTTTAGTCGGGGAGGGCTACACCTTC. Translating it yields CASSLVGEGYTF. This rearrangement joins TRBV28 to TRBJ1-2, with D hard to call. CDR1 MDHEN and CDR2 SYDVKM come from the germline V gene. The CDR3 loop spans 12 amino acids. V lost 2 bases, J lost 8 bases, and 9 bases lay in between.